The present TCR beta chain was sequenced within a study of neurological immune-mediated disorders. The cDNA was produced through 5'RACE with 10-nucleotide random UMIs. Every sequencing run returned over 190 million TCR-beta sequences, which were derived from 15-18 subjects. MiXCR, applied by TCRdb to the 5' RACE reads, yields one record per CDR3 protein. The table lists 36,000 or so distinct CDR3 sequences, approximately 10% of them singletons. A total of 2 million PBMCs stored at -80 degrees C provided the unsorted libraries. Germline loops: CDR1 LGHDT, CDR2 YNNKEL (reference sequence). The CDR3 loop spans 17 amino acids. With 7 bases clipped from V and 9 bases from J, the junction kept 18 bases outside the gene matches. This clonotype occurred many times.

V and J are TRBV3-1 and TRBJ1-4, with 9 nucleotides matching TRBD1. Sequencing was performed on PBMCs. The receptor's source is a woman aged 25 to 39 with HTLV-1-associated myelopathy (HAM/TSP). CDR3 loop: CASTPQQGAGIDKKLFF. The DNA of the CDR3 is TGTGCCAGCACCCCACAACAGGGGGCAGGTATCGATAAAAAACTGTTTTTT.